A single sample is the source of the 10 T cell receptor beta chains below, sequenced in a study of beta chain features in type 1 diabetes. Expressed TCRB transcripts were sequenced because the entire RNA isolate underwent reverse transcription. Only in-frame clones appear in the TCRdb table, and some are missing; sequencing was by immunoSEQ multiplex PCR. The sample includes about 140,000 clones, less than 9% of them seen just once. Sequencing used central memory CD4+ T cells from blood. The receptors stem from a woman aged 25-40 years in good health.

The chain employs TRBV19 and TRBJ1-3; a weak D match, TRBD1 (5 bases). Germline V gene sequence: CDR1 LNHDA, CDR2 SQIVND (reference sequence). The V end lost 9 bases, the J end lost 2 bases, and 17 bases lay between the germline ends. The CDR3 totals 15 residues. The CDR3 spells CASRSAPGTGNTIYF. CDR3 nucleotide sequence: TGTGCCAGCCGTTCTGCCCCAGGGACTGGAAACACCATATATTTT.

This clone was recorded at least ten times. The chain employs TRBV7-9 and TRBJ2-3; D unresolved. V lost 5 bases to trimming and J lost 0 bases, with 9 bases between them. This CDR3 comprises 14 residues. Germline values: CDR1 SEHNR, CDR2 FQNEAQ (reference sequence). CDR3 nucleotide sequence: TGTGCCAGCAGCGGCGGCCAGAGCACAGATACGCAGTATTTT. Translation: CASSGGQSTDTQYF. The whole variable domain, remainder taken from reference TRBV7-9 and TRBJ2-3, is DTGVSQNPRHKITKRGQNVTFRCDPISEHNRLYWYRQTLGQGPEFLTYFQNEAQLEKSRLLSDRFSAERPKGSFSTLEIQRTEQGDSAMYLCASSGGQSTDTQYFGPGTRLTVL.

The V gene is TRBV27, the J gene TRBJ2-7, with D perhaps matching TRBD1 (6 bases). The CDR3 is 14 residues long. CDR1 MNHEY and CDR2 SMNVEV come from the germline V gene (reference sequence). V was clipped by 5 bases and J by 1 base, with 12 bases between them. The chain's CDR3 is CASSPHRESYEQYF. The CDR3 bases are TGTGCCAGCAGTCCCCACAGGGAGTCCTACGAGCAGTACTTC.

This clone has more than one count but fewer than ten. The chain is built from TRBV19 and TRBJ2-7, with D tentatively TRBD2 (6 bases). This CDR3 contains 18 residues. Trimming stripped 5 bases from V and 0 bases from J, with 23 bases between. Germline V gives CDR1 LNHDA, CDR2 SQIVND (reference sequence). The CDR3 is CASSPHHVGTSDSYEQYF. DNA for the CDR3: TGTGCCAGTAGTCCCCACCATGTGGGGACTTCGGACTCCTACGAGCAGTACTTC.

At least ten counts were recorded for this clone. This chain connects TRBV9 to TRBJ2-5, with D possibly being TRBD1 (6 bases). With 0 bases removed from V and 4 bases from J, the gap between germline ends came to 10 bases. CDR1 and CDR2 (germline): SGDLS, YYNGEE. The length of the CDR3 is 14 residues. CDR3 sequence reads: CASSVDLGAETQYF. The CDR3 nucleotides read TGTGCCAGCAGCGTAGATCTGGGGGCAGAGACCCAGTACTTC.

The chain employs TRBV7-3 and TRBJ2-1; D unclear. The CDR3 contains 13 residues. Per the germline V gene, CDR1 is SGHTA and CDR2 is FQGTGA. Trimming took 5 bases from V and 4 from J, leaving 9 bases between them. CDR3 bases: TGTGCCAGCAGCAATTTCGAGTACAATGAGCAGTTCTTC. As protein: CASSNFEYNEQFF.

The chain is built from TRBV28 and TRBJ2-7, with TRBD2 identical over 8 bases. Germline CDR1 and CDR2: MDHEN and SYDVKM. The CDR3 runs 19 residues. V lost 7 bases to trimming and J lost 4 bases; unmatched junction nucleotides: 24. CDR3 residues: CASTSSGGALSGGLYEQYF. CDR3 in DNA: TGTGCCAGCACATCATCGGGAGGGGCCTTAAGCGGGGGACTTTACGAGCAGTACTTC.

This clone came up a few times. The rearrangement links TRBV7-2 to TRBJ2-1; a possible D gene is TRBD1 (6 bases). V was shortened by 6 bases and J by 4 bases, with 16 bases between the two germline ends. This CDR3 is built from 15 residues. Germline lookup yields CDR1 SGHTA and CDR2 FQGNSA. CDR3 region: CASRPPGTNYNEQFF. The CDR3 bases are TGTGCCAGCAGACCCCCAGGGACAAATTACAATGAGCAGTTCTTC. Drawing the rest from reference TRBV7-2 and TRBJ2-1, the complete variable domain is GAGVSQSPSNKVTEKGKDVELRCDPISGHTALYWYRQSLGQGLEFLIYFQGNSAPDKSGLPSDRFSAERTGGSVSTLTIQRTQQEDSAVYLCASRPPGTNYNEQFFGPGTRLTVL.

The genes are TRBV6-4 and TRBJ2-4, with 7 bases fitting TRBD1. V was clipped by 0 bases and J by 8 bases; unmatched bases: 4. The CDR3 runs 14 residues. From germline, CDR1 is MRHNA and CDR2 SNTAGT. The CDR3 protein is CASSDSGTEDIQYF. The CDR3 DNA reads TGTGCCAGCAGTGACTCGGGGACAGAGGACATTCAGTACTTC.

The DNA for the CDR3 is TGTGCCACCAGCACGCAATTGACAGACACCTACGAGCAGTACTTC. Residues: CATSTQLTDTYEQYF. The chain has TRBV15 and TRBJ2-7, with D perhaps TRBD1 (5 bases). The CDR3 consists of 15 residues. Trimming removed 4 bases from V and 2 bases from J, with 15 bases in between. The germline gives CDR1 LNHNV, CDR2 YYDKDF (reference sequence).